These 13 T cell receptor beta chains originate from one sample sequenced in a study of blood T cell repertoires in COVID-19. TCRdb's copy holds only in-frame clones and misses some; the assay was immunoSEQ multiplex PCR. The sample has about 290,000 clones, roughly nine tenths seen once. Sequenced material: PBMCs or T cells enriched from blood (not recorded which). The receptors were gathered from a woman aged 40 to 49 who had recovered from COVID-19.

The chain links TRBV9 to TRBJ1-2; a weak D match, TRBD1 (6 bases). Trimming pared 3 bases from V and 8 bases from J, leaving 14 bases between. CDR3 length: 13 residues. The germline V gene has CDR1 SGDLS and CDR2 YYNGEE. CDR3 loop: CASSGTDPGGYTF. In DNA, the CDR3 is TGTGCCAGCAGCGGGACAGACCCGGGGGGCTACACCTTC.

The chain couples TRBV7-9 to TRBJ2-7, with TRBD1 matching over 8 bases. The ends lost 3 bases at V and 2 bases at J; junction bases unmatched: 3. Germline CDR1 SEHNR, CDR2 FQNEAQ (reference sequence). The CDR3 runs 14 residues. CDR3 bases: TGTGCCAGCAGCTTTGACAGGGGCACCTACGAGCAGTACTTC. Translating gives CASSFDRGTYEQYF.

This chain connects TRBV5-1 to TRBJ1-2, with D unclear. Looked up from germline, CDR1 is SGHRS and CDR2 is YFSETQ. Trimming took off 4 bases at V and 7 bases at J, with 17 bases between the two ends. The CDR3 runs 14 residues. The CDR3 here is CASSEVTAAAGYTF. CDR3 nucleotides: TGCGCCAGCAGCGAGGTCACAGCGGCGGCTGGCTACACCTTC.

The V call is TRBV5-6, the J call TRBJ1-6; TRBD1 might be the D (5 bases). The V gene's germline CDR1 is SGHDT and CDR2 YYEEEE. With 0 bases removed from V and 4 bases from J, the gap between germline ends came to 14 bases. This CDR3 has 17 residues. In nucleotides, the CDR3 is TGTGCCAGCAGCTTGGGGAGGGGACCTCAATATAATTCACCCCTCCACTTT. Translating it yields CASSLGRGPQYNSPLHF.

The chain uses TRBV7-9 and TRBJ1-5; 11 positions match TRBD1. V dropped 4 bases and J dropped 6; count of bases not matched to a gene: 5. Germline V gene lookup returns CDR1 SEHNR and CDR2 FQNEAQ (reference sequence). CDR3 length: 15 residues. The CDR3 here is CASSSGTGGGQPQHF. The CDR3 DNA reads TGTGCCAGCAGCTCAGGGACAGGGGGAGGTCAGCCCCAGCATTTT.

J is TRBJ2-7 and V is TRBV3-1 (or the pseudogene TRBV3-2), with no clear D. V was pared by 4 bases and J by 5 bases, with 9 bases between. CDR3 length: 12 residues. Germline V gene data show CDR1 as LGHDT and CDR2 as YNNKEL (reference sequence). The CDR3 bases are TGTGCCAGCAGCCGGTTGGCGGACGAGCAGTACTTC. It codes for CASSRLADEQYF.

The chain couples TRBV5-5 to TRBJ1-2; D ambiguous. The length of the CDR3 is 16 residues. CDR1 and CDR2 from the germline V gene are SGHKS and YYEKEE (reference sequence). Trimming removed 0 bases from V and 4 bases from J, with 16 bases in between. DNA of the CDR3: TGTGCCAGCAGCTTGGGGGCTATAACCAAAGGCTATGGCTACACCTTC. As protein: CASSLGAITKGYGYTF.

The rearrangement joins TRBV5-1 to TRBJ1-2, with 9 bases lining up with TRBD1. The ends lost 3 bases at V and 4 bases at J; junction bases unmatched: 10. This CDR3 is built from 16 residues. Germline CDR1 reads SGHRS; CDR2 reads YFSETQ. The chain's CDR3 is CASSSTGTGFGYGYTF. CDR3 sequence (DNA): TGCGCCAGCAGCTCGACCGGGACAGGGTTTGGCTATGGCTACACCTTC. The variable domain in full, with the rest retrieved from reference TRBV5-1 and TRBJ1-2, is KAGVTQTPRYLIKTRGQQVTLSCSPISGHRSVSWYQQTPGQGLQFLFEYFSETQRNKGNFPGRFSGRQFSNSRSEMNVSTLELGDSALYLCASSSTGTGFGYGYTFGSGTRLTVV.

The rearrangement uses TRBV9 and TRBJ2-3; 7 nucleotides match TRBD2. J gave up 2 bases and V 2 bases, and 5 bases lay outside the gene matches. Germline V gene sequence: CDR1 SGDLS, CDR2 YYNGEE. This CDR3 region has 15 residues. CDR3 sequence: CASSVSGATTDTQYF. The CDR3, as DNA: TGTGCCAGCAGCGTGAGCGGGGCGACCACAGATACGCAGTATTTT.

The CDR3: CASSQVGREDEQYF. In DNA form, the CDR3 reads TGCGCCAGCAGCCAAGTAGGCAGGGAGGACGAGCAGTACTTC. The V gene is TRBV4-1, the J gene TRBJ2-7; D might be TRBD2 (6 bases). CDR3 length: 14 amino acids. Trimming pared 1 base from V and 5 bases from J, leaving 12 bases between. The germline CDR1 and CDR2 sequences are MGHRA and YSYEKL.

The chain couples TRBV6-5 to TRBJ2-5; possible D gene TRBD2, 6 bases. V was trimmed by 5 bases and J by 2 bases, leaving 12 bases between them. CDR1 is MNHEY and CDR2 is SVGAGI in the germline V gene. The CDR3 spans 14 residues. The CDR3 nucleotides are TGTGCCAGCAGTAGATTAGCGGAACAAGAGACCCAGTACTTC. This codes for CASSRLAEQETQYF.

The rearrangement uses TRBV19 and TRBJ2-3, with TRBD2 as a possible D gene (5 bases). Trimming stripped 4 bases from V and 2 bases from J, with 16 bases between. From germline, CDR1 is LNHDA and CDR2 SQIVND (reference sequence). The CDR3 loop spans 16 amino acids. CDR3 nucleotide sequence: TGTGCCAGTAGTACCGTCGGGCGGGCGTACACAGATACGCAGTATTTT. It encodes CASSTVGRAYTDTQYF. Together with reference TRBV19 and TRBJ2-3, the CDR3 gives the full variable domain: DGGITQSPKYLFRKEGQNVTLSCEQNLNHDAMYWYRQDPGQGLRLIYYSQIVNDFQKGDIAEGYSVSREKKESFPLTVTSAQKNPTAFYLCASSTVGRAYTDTQYFGPGTRLTVL.

This sequence joins TRBV7-6 and TRBJ2-7; 15 bases are a match to TRBD2. This CDR3 spans 16 amino acids. In germline, CDR1 is SGHVS, CDR2 FNYEAQ. Unmatched junction bases numbered 3, after V lost 5 bases and J lost 1 base. The CDR3 here is CASSPGTSGGSYEQYF. The CDR3 DNA reads as TGTGCCAGCAGCCCCGGGACTAGCGGGGGGTCCTACGAGCAGTACTTC.